The rows below give T cell receptor beta chains drawn from one sample of a study of CD8 T cells in Susac syndrome. TCRdb processed the immunoSEQ multiplex PCR reads anew with MiXCR; each CDR3 protein has one entry. The data contain around 200,000 distinct CDR3 sequences, just under 95% of them singletons. Sequencing was done on a sample of CD4+ T cells from PBMCs. These receptors came from a human donor with Susac syndrome. The CDR3 runs from the conserved cysteine through the conserved F or W. The D gene is left open where the match is weak. Expanded clones get a size class; other rows say once, few or many, or leave the size out.

>TRBJ2-3|TRBV20-1|NA|NA
TGCAGTGCTGACGATAGTGAAGGCCCCCCAGATACGCAGTATTTT
CSADDSEGPPDTQYF
>TRBJ2-6|TRBV20-1|NA|NA
TGCAGTGCCAGGGGACGGCGAGGGATCAACTCTGGGGCCAACGTCCTGACTTTC
CSARGRRGINSGANVLTF
>TRBJ2-7|TRBV7-2|NA|TRBD2
TGTGCCAGCAGCGACCCGGGACTAGCGGGAGTCGAGCAGTACTTC
CASSDPGLAGVEQYF
>TRBJ2-7|TRBV20-1|NA|NA
TGCAGTGCTATTGGGAGGCTAGCCTACGAGCAGTACTTC
CSAIGRLAYEQYF
>TRBJ2-2|TRBV7-3|once|NA
TGTGCCAGCACCCAGGACAGAGGCACCGGGGAGCTGTTTTTT
CASTQDRGTGELFF
>TRBJ2-1|TRBV2|NA|NA
TGTGCCAGCAGTGAAGCGCCTCGCAATGAGCAGTTCTTC
CASSEAPRNEQFF
>TRBJ1-6|TRBV3-1|NA|TRBD1
TGTGCCAGCAGCCAAGTGGACAGGGCTTCACCCCTCCACTTT
CASSQVDRASPLHF
>TRBJ2-7|TRBV28|NA|NA
TGTGCCAGCAGTTTTGAACATGCAACAGGGAGAGACGAGCAGTACTTC
CASSFEHATGRDEQYF
>TRBJ1-6|TRBV7-8|NA|NA
TGTGCCAGCAGCCCGGCCAATTCACCCCTCCACTTT
CASSPANSPLHF
>TRBJ1-1|TRBV12-3/TRBV12-4|NA|NA
TGTGCCAGCAGTGCCAGGAAAGCTACTGAAGCTTTCTTT
CASSARKATEAFF
>TRBJ2-1|TRBV29-1|NA|NA
TGCAGCGTTGTTTGGCCCAGGGTGGGGTCCTACAATGAGCAGTTCTTC
CSVVWPRVGSYNEQFF
>TRBJ2-6|TRBV11-2|NA|NA
TGTGCCAGCAGCTTAGGGTTCAACGTCCTGACTTTC
CASSLGFNVLTF
>TRBJ2-1|TRBV4-3|NA|NA
TGCGCCAGCAGCCAAGTATGGAGCGGAGTCTACAATGAGCAGTTCTTC
CASSQVWSGVYNEQFF
>TRBJ2-1|TRBV12-3/TRBV12-4|NA|NA
TGTGCCAGCCAGAGGAGTGGGGCCTACAATGAGCAGTTCTTC
CASQRSGAYNEQFF
>TRBJ2-3|TRBV7-2|few|NA
TGTGCCAGCAGCTTAAGACCCAGCACAGATACGCAGTATTTT
CASSLRPSTDTQYF
>TRBJ2-1|TRBV29-1|NA|NA
TGCAGCGTTGAACCCCGGGGTGAGCAGTTCTTC
CSVEPRGEQFF
>TRBJ2-3|TRBV25-1|NA|NA
TGTGCCAGCAGTGAACCAGGGAGTGGAGATACGCAGTATTTT
CASSEPGSGDTQYF
>TRBJ2-7|TRBV28|NA|NA
TGTGCCAGCAGTGAAAACTCTACACCCTACGAGCAGTACTTC
CASSENSTPYEQYF
>TRBJ1-3|TRBV20-1|NA|TRBD1
TGCAGTGCTAGTGAAGGGGGCGGCTCTGGAAACACCATATATTTT
CSASEGGGSGNTIYF
>TRBJ2-5|TRBV9|NA|NA
TGTGCCAGCAGCACCAGGGAAGGGGGTCAAGAGACCCAGTACTTC
CASSTREGGQETQYF
>TRBJ1-1|TRBV12-3/TRBV12-4|NA|TRBD1
TGTGCCAGCAGTTTCCCCGGGACAGGGGTTGAAGCTTTCTTT
CASSFPGTGVEAFF
>TRBJ1-4|TRBV28|NA|NA
TGTGCCAGCAGAGGGGACCTGGGGATTGAAAAACTGTTTTTT
CASRGDLGIEKLFF
>TRBJ1-2|TRBV13|NA|NA
TGTGCCAGCACCAATCTGGGGGACTATGGCTACACCTTC
CASTNLGDYGYTF